This note documents a single T cell receptor (beta chain) sequence. Its antigen is undetermined. Caucasian adults living in Nashville, Tennessee, provided all samples. Germline V gene lookup returns CDR1 MDHEN and CDR2 SYDVKM. CDR3 length equals 19 residues. V was pared by 5 bases and J by 0 bases, with 11 bases of the junction left unmatched. The sample originates from a study of shared clonotypes between healthy human individuals. Assay: immunoSEQ multiplex PCR; the TCRdb copy retains only in-frame clones and omits some. The sample carries hundreds of thousands of clones, around 72% recorded once. Study-level findings and limits: Investigators expected sequencing depth to affect clonotype sharing among donors. Clonotypes shared by all four donors outscored non-shared clonotypes in generation probability.

The origin of this receptor is a woman aged 30 to 39 in good health. Sequencing used memory CD4+ T cells sorted from blood. Subset meaning: CD45RA-negative fraction. V usage is TRBV28 and J usage is TRBJ2-1, with 12 bases identical to TRBD2. As DNA, the CDR3 is TGTGCCAGCAGTGGGTCTTCCGGACTAGCGGGGCCCTCCTACAATGAGCAGTTCTTC. Its protein product is CASSGSSGLAGPSYNEQFF.